The 3 T cell receptor beta chains below come from one sample, sequenced in a study of blood T cells in healthy people across ages. The second PCR ran about 6 to 12 cycles with a sample-barcoded 5' primer and J-beta primers. TCRdb processed the 5' RACE reads anew with MiXCR; each CDR3 protein has one entry. The data hold about 780,000 distinct CDR3 sequences, with around a quarter observed a single time. The data were also submitted as part of a second study, on T cells of mothers and their children.

Sample: blood. These receptors were obtained from a boy younger than 18 in good health.

The chain is built from TRBV30 and TRBJ2-7; a possible D gene is TRBD1 (6 bases). Germline-derived CDR1 and CDR2 are GTSNPN and SVGIG (reference sequence). The germline V and J ends were trimmed by 4 bases and 3 bases, with 16 bases remaining between them. The CDR3 length is 14 residues. The CDR3 region is CAWMSRAGVYEQYF. CDR3 coding DNA: TGTGCCTGGATGAGTCGGGCAGGGGTCTACGAGCAGTACTTC.

The genes are TRBV29-1 and TRBJ1-2; possible D gene TRBD1, 5 bases. Trimming cost V 4 bases and J 8 bases, with 11 bases left between them. CDR3 length: 11 residues. Germline V gives CDR1 SQVTM, CDR2 ANQGSEA. The CDR3 here is CSVVEGRGYTF. CDR3 nucleotide sequence: TGCAGCGTTGTCGAGGGGCGAGGCTACACCTTC. The full variable domain, in which reference TRBV29-1 and TRBJ1-2 provide the parts outside the CDR3, is SAVISQKPSRDICQRGTSLTIQCQVDSQVTMMFWYRQQPGQSLTLIATANQGSEATYESGFVIDKFPISRPNLTFSTLTVSNMSPEDSSIYLCSVVEGRGYTFGSGTRLTVV.

The chain joins TRBV7-9 to TRBJ1-2; D is uncertain. Germline V gene data show CDR1 as SEHNR and CDR2 as FQNEAQ (reference sequence). The V and J ends lost 0 bases and 0 bases respectively, with 17 bases between them. The CDR3 has 18 residues. The CDR3 protein is CASSLAPAPGIPNYGYTF. The DNA for the CDR3 is TGTGCCAGCAGCTTAGCCCCGGCCCCGGGGATTCCTAACTATGGCTACACCTTC.